The 10 T cell receptor beta chains in this list originate from one sample, sequenced in a study of blood T cell repertoires in COVID-19. Assay used: immunoSEQ multiplex PCR; TCRdb lists only in-frame clones, some missing. Counted here are more than 60,000 clones, roughly 90% occurring once; the ten biggest clones make up 20% to 25%. Sequencing was performed on peripheral blood. These receptors were collected from a woman aged 50 to 60 with active or convalescent COVID-19.

As DNA, the CDR3 is TGCGCCAGCAGCCAAGACCGTGGACTAGCGGCAAGAGATACGCAGTATTTT. It yields the protein CASSQDRGLAARDTQYF. The chain joins TRBV4-1 to TRBJ2-3; 10 bases agree with TRBD2. Germline V gives CDR1 MGHRA, CDR2 YSYEKL. The junction had 8 bases not matched to a gene; V was cut back by 0 bases and J by 5 bases. The CDR3 runs to 17 residues.

This CDR3 reads CASSPQRGETQYF. The CDR3 DNA sequence: TGTGCCAGTAGTCCACAGCGGGGAGAGACCCAGTACTTC. This chain uses TRBV19 with TRBJ2-5; 7 bases map to TRBD2. V lost 5 bases and J lost 4; bases outside the gene matches: 4. The CDR3 has 13 amino acids. Per the germline V gene, CDR1 is LNHDA and CDR2 is SQIVND (reference sequence).

V is TRBV12-3 or TRBV12-4 and J is TRBJ2-3; D uncertain. This CDR3 has 12 residues. V was shortened by 8 bases and J by 4 bases, with 10 bases between the two germline ends. The CDR3 is CASSTLADTQYF. The CDR3 nucleotides are TGTGCCAGCTCTACCCTGGCAGATACGCAGTATTTT.

The chain is built from TRBV11-2 and TRBJ2-7, with 13 bases lining up with TRBD2. Trimming cost V 5 bases and J 2 bases; bases outside gene matches: 3. CDR3 size: 15 residues. CDR1 SGHAT and CDR2 FQNNGV come from the germline V gene. Written as DNA, the CDR3 is TGTGCCAGCAGCCTGGGACTAGCGGGAACCTACGAGCAGTACTTC. Translated: CASSLGLAGTYEQYF.

CDR3 amino acids: CASTMIGLAGDSYNEQFF. The CDR3 bases are TGTGCCAGTACCATGATTGGGCTAGCGGGCGATTCCTACAATGAGCAGTTCTTC. The V call is TRBV19, the J call TRBJ2-1; TRBD2 agrees at 8 bases. Germline V gene sequence: CDR1 LNHDA, CDR2 SQIVND (reference sequence). J lost 1 base, V lost 7 bases, and 15 bases had no gene match. There are 18 residues in the CDR3.

The chain has TRBV15 and TRBJ2-1; 9 bases are shared with TRBD1. CDR1 and CDR2 (germline): LNHNV, YYDKDF (reference sequence). CDR3 length: 17 residues. The ends lost 0 bases at V and 2 bases at J; junction bases unmatched: 5. CDR3 loop: CATSREKRQGAYNEQFF. Here the CDR3 DNA reads TGTGCCACCAGCAGAGAAAAGAGACAGGGGGCCTACAATGAGCAGTTCTTC.

The gene calls are TRBV11-2 and TRBJ2-6; 9 bases fit TRBD1. Unmatched junction bases numbered 12, after V lost 6 bases and J lost 0 bases. From germline, CDR1 is SGHAT and CDR2 FQNNGV. CDR3 length: 19 residues. CDR3 nucleotides: TGTGCCAGCAGTGGCCTCCGACAGGGGGTTATCTCTGGGGCCAACGTCCTGACTTTC. The encoded protein is CASSGLRQGVISGANVLTF.

The DNA of the CDR3 is TGTGCCTGGAGTGCTCCAGGGTGGAACAATCAGCCCCAGCATTTT. Amino acids: CAWSAPGWNNQPQHF. J is TRBJ1-5 and V is TRBV30; a weak D match, TRBD1 (5 bases). V lost 1 base to trimming and J lost 3 bases, with 13 bases between them. CDR3 size: 15 residues. Looked up from germline, CDR1 is GTSNPN and CDR2 is SVGIG (reference sequence). Looking up the rest from reference TRBV30 and TRBJ1-5 gives the full variable domain: SQTIHQWPATLVQPVGSPLSLECTVEGTSNPNLYWYRQAAGRGLQLLFYSVGIGQISSEVPQNLSASRPQDRQFILSSKKLLLSDSGFYLCAWSAPGWNNQPQHFGDGTRLSIL.

The V call is TRBV6-1, the J call TRBJ2-7; a weak D match, TRBD2 (5 bases). In germline, CDR1 is MNHNS, CDR2 SASEGT. V was pared by 1 base and J by 3 bases, with 16 bases between. CDR3 size: 16 residues. The CDR3 DNA reads TGTGCCAGCAGTGAAGTCCGCCCGACTACCAACTACGAGCAGTACTTC. Translated, it gives CASSEVRPTTNYEQYF.

The chain recombines TRBV5-4 with TRBJ1-2; 7 positions match TRBD1. Germline V CDR1 and CDR2: SGHNT, YYREEE (reference sequence). The CDR3 contains 15 residues. Trimming cost V 4 bases and J 4 bases; bases outside gene matches: 10. The CDR3 DNA sequence: TGTGCCAGCAGCCCGCGGACAGGAAATCCCTATGGCTACACCTTC. This encodes CASSPRTGNPYGYTF.